This T cell receptor beta chain appears in the sequencing data of a study of blood T cell repertoires in COVID-19. Study overall: Acute and convalescent COVID-19 specimens originated in the United States, Italy and Spain. From T cells, B-cell-depleted T cells, or PBMCs came the material, which was cDNA or gDNA.

In the study's own analysis: Reference gene primer amplification gave estimated nucleated cell counts. The table came from immunoSEQ multiplex PCR; TCRdb's copy has only in-frame clones and leaves some out. The D gene and trimming were derived from the DNA, and the V and J assignments and clone size from that table. The sample contains some 350,000 clones, roughly 89% of which appear only once. This clone is a singleton in its sample. Germline CDR1 SGHNT, CDR2 YYREEE (reference sequence). There are 16 residues in the CDR3. V lost 1 base to trimming and J lost 0 bases, with 13 bases between them. The sequence was obtained from a woman between 18 and 29 years old who had recovered from COVID-19. Material for sequencing was peripheral blood. The chain combines TRBV5-4 with TRBJ1-2; D is unresolved. The CDR3 DNA reads as TGTGCCAGCAGCTTGAACGCGGTTTCAGCTAACTATGGCTACACCTTC. Translated: CASSLNAVSANYGYTF.